The source of this T cell receptor (beta chain) is a study of T-cell reconstitution after alpha-beta-depleted transplantation in children. The CDR3 length is 15 residues. Germline CDR1 and CDR2: LGHNA and YSLEER. Trimming removed 4 bases at V and 4 bases at J, with 14 bases between. In its sample, this clonotype was seen many times. Preparation of the TCRbeta library involved a method that used unique molecular identifiers. TCRdb reprocessed the PCR reads via MiXCR and lists one record per CDR3 protein. Among some 640,000 distinct CDR3 sequences listed, roughly 15% were seen once. This chain connects TRBV4-3 to TRBJ1-5, with D perhaps TRBD1 (6 bases). The receptor was isolated from a human donor who donated a stem cell graft to a child with acute myeloid leukemia. The specimen was PBMCs from the stem cell graft donor, collected from the stem cell graft. The CDR3 loop is CASSLTRGLNQPQHF. The CDR3 DNA is TGCGCCAGCAGCCTCACCAGGGGTCTTAATCAGCCCCAGCATTTT.